A selection of T cell receptor beta chains follows, all from one sample in a study of spatial heterogeneity in lung cancer. Via MiXCR, TCRdb re-called the 5' RACE reads, giving one row per CDR3 protein. Of under 150,000 distinct CDR3 sequences detected, roughly an eighth appear once; the ten largest clones hold roughly 17%. This sample comprised PBMCs, obtained at follow-up. The receptors were gathered from a male donor with early-stage non-small cell lung cancer. Each CDR3 is given without its conserved first and last residue. A D gene is named only where the DNA matches it firmly.

>TRBD1|TRBJ2-7|TRBV7-6
ASSSQPGQGVAYEQY
>TRBD1|TRBJ1-5|TRBV28
ASKEAYTGTAISNQPQH
>.|TRBJ1-4|TRBV5-1
ASSLQGVGTNEKLF
>.|TRBJ2-3|TRBV7-3
ASSPQVGSDTQY
>.|TRBJ2-1|TRBV20-1
SARDLYWSYNEQF
>.|TRBJ1-1|TRBV12-3/TRBV12-4
ASSFRQGRTEAF
>.|TRBJ2-3|TRBV20-1
SAEDGTDTQY
>.|TRBJ2-7|TRBV20-1
SASLTGSRSYEQY
>.|TRBJ1-4|TRBV3-1
ASSLLAPNEKLF
>TRBD1|TRBJ2-1|TRBV12-3/TRBV12-4
ASSAKGTGVSYNEQF
>TRBD1|TRBJ1-6|TRBV5-1
ASSLAGQGYSPLH
>.|TRBJ1-5|TRBV4-1
ASSQEGAGNQPQH
>.|TRBJ1-4|TRBV6-6
ASSSQTVTEKLF
>.|TRBJ2-3|TRBV4-2
ASSPQPGRAITDTQY
>.|TRBJ1-1|TRBV18
ASSPQGPPTNTEAF